The 21 T cell receptor beta chains reported below all come from one sample, sequenced in a study of response to subunit inactivated influenza vaccine. Via MiXCR, TCRdb re-called the RT-PCR reads, giving one row per CDR3 protein. The sample has 500,000 or so distinct CDR3 sequences, about 17% seen once; the top ten hold less than 4%. Material: CD4+ T cells sorted from PBMCs, obtained around 25 months after vaccination. Every receptor here comes from a man aged 50-75 years who received an inactivated influenza vaccine.

This clonotype was found a few times. The chain couples TRBV6-1 to TRBJ1-2; D not certain. The CDR3 is made up of 11 amino acids. V lost 3 bases, J lost 7 bases, and 6 bases lay in between. CDR1 and CDR2 (germline): MNHNS, SASEGT. The CDR3 here is CASSDVGGYTF. The CDR3 DNA is TGTGCCAGCAGTGACGTGGGTGGCTACACCTTC.

The table lists this clonotype with a count of one. V gene TRBV29-1 combines with J gene TRBJ2-7, with 10 positions matching TRBD1. This CDR3 contains 13 residues. In germline, CDR1 is SQVTM, CDR2 ANQGSEA. After removal of 7 bases from V and 2 bases from J, the junction contained 5 bases not matched to a gene. The CDR3 reads CSASGTGAYEQYF. CDR3 bases: TGCAGCGCCTCCGGGACAGGGGCCTACGAGCAGTACTTC.

This chain connects TRBV4-1 to TRBJ1-4, with D uncertain. Germline CDR1 MGHRA, CDR2 YSYEKL. The CDR3 runs 15 residues. V lost 0 bases, J lost 5 bases, and 10 bases lay in between. CDR3 residues: CASSQDSWGNEKLFF. As DNA, the CDR3 is TGCGCCAGCAGCCAAGATAGTTGGGGAAATGAAAAACTGTTTTTT.

This clonotype was recorded a few times. The V call is TRBV11-2, the J call TRBJ1-1, with 7 bases fitting TRBD1. Trimming cost V 5 bases and J 3 bases; bases outside gene matches: 9. Germline loops: CDR1 SGHAT, CDR2 FQNNGV. CDR3 size: 15 residues. The CDR3 coding sequence is TGTGCCAGCAGCCTTAACAGGGGCAGGGACACTGAAGCTTTCTTT. Translating gives CASSLNRGRDTEAFF. The whole variable domain, remainder taken from reference TRBV11-2 and TRBJ1-1, is EAGVAQSPRYKIIEKRQSVAFWCNPISGHATLYWYQQILGQGPKLLIQFQNNGVVDDSQLPKDRFSAERLKGVDSTLKIQPAKLEDSAVYLCASSLNRGRDTEAFFGQGTRLTVV.

This clonotype was recorded many times. The chain couples TRBV28 to TRBJ2-7, with 8 bases that match TRBD1. The CDR3 sequence is 14 residues long. Trimming took 7 bases from V and 5 from J; bases not matched to a gene: 10. Germline-derived CDR1 and CDR2 are MDHEN and SYDVKM. In nucleotides, the CDR3 is TGTGCCAGCATCTCGGACAGGGTTCGGAACGAGCAGTACTTC. Its protein is CASISDRVRNEQYF.

This clonotype was detected only a few times. Germline and junction disagree at one end, which may indicate a read error. V and J are TRBV20-1 and TRBJ2-3; D assignment may be TRBD1 or TRBD2 (6 bases each). The CDR3 covers 14 residues. The germline V gene encodes CDR1 DFQATT and CDR2 SNEGSKA (reference sequence). The CDR3 DNA reads TGCAGTGCGAGAGGGGGGTCTAGCACAGATACGCAGTATTTT. This translates into CSARGGSSTDTQYF.

The chain employs TRBV12-3 or TRBV12-4 and TRBJ2-4, with D unclear. V lost 6 bases, J lost 10 bases, and 13 bases lay in between. The CDR3 length is 12 residues. The CDR3 sequence is CASSSRRVIQYF. The CDR3 DNA reads as TGTGCCAGCAGCTCACGTCGGGTGATTCAGTACTTC.

This clonotype was counted a few times. The chain has TRBV4-3 and TRBJ2-1; 12 nucleotides agree with TRBD2. CDR1 is LGHNA, CDR2 YSLEER, per germline. This CDR3 comprises 17 residues. Trimming took 4 bases from V and 7 from J; bases not matched to a gene: 11. The CDR3 sequence: CASSRRLAGDNRNEQFF. In nucleotides, the CDR3 is TGCGCCAGCAGCCGGCGACTAGCGGGAGATAATAGAAATGAGCAGTTCTTC.

The chain employs TRBV21-1 and TRBJ2-7. TRBV21-1 is deemed a pseudogene. The CDR3 consists of 19 residues. CDR3 in amino acids: CASSKLTWTVSWESYEQYF. CDR3 nucleotide sequence: TGTGCCAGCAGCAAACTCACTTGGACGGTCTCATGGGAATCCTACGAGCAGTACTTC.

This clonotype was seen only once. The chain carries TRBV20-1 and TRBJ2-1; 7 bases agree with TRBD2. The V segment lost 7 bases and the J segment 0 bases; nucleotides outside the gene matches: 6. CDR3 length: 14 residues. Looked up from germline, CDR1 is DFQATT and CDR2 is SNEGSKA (reference sequence). The CDR3 sequence: CSVSPGGSYNEQFF. The DNA for the CDR3 is TGCAGTGTTAGTCCGGGGGGCTCCTACAATGAGCAGTTCTTC.

This clonotype showed up just a few times. The chain combines TRBV6-5 with TRBJ2-1, with TRBD2 matching 7 bases. The germline V gene encodes CDR1 MNHEY and CDR2 SVGAGI. V lost 2 bases to trimming and J lost 2 bases; unmatched junction nucleotides: 6. The CDR3 runs 16 residues. Here the CDR3 reads CASSYLASGAYNEQFF. The CDR3 nucleotides read TGTGCCAGCAGTTACCTGGCTAGCGGAGCCTACAATGAGCAGTTCTTC.

In this sample, this clonotype turned up many times. This chain joins TRBV9 and TRBJ2-7; 9 nucleotides match TRBD1. Germline values: CDR1 SGDLS, CDR2 YYNGEE. With 1 base clipped from V and 6 bases from J, the junction kept 8 bases outside the gene matches. The CDR3 consists of 15 residues. CDR3 amino acids: CASSVSPGQGFEQYF. Written as DNA, the CDR3 is TGTGCCAGCAGCGTAAGCCCGGGACAGGGCTTCGAGCAGTACTTC.

This chain uses TRBV21-1 with TRBJ2-2; the table assigns TRBD1, which was not confirmed against the DNA. TRBV21-1 is shown as a pseudogene. The CDR3 is 16 amino acids. The CDR3 loop is CASRRNRSLGTGELFF. CDR3 DNA sequence: TGTGCCAGCCGGCGTAACAGGAGCCTCGGCACCGGGGAGCTGTTTTTT.

This chain uses TRBV12-3 or TRBV12-4 with TRBJ1-6, with no clear D. The CDR3 loop spans 13 amino acids. Trimming took 6 bases from V and 7 from J, leaving 10 bases between them. The CDR3 DNA follows: TGTGCCAGCAGACGAACAGAGAATTCACCCCTCCACTTT. Residues: CASRRTENSPLHF.

The chain has TRBV30 and TRBJ2-1, with 7 bases that match TRBD1. Germline trimming cut 6 bases from V and 1 base from J; bases unmatched to any gene: 9. The CDR3 spans 15 residues. The V gene's germline CDR1 is GTSNPN and CDR2 SVGIG (reference sequence). CDR3 nucleotides: TGTGCCTGTGATACAGGGGAAACATCCTACAATGAGCAGTTCTTC. It encodes CACDTGETSYNEQFF. Based on the CDR3 plus reference TRBV30 and TRBJ2-1, the full variable domain is SQTIHQWPATLVQPVGSPLSLECTVEGTSNPNLYWYRQAAGRGLQLLFYSVGIGQISSEVPQNLSASRPQDRQFILSSKKLLLSDSGFYLCACDTGETSYNEQFFGPGTRLTVL.

This clonotype has ten or more counts. The junction differs from germline at one of its ends, possibly a read error. This sequence joins TRBV7-7 and TRBJ2-3, with D maybe TRBD1 (8 bases). The CDR3 runs 14 residues. CDR1 SSHAT and CDR2 FNYEAQ come from the germline V gene (reference sequence). This CDR3 is CASSFGQGGDTQYF. The CDR3 DNA sequence: TGTGCTAGCAGCTTTGGACAGGGAGGGGATACGCAGTATTTT.

The chain links TRBV20-1 to TRBJ2-2, with 11 bases identical to TRBD2. The CDR3 is 18 amino acids. V shed 0 bases, J shed 0 bases, and the junction held 6 bases outside the gene matches. Germline loops: CDR1 DFQATT, CDR2 SNEGSKA (reference sequence). The CDR3 region has the DNA TGCAGTGCTAGAGATCGCACTAGCGGGAGCGCGAACACCGGGGAGCTGTTTTTT. This sequence encodes CSARDRTSGSANTGELFF.

This clonotype was seen only a few times. The chain recombines TRBV6-1 with TRBJ2-7; TRBD1 is a possible D gene (7 bases). This CDR3 is built from 15 residues. Trimming removed 7 bases from V and 0 bases from J, with 16 bases in between. Germline assignment: CDR1 MNHNS and CDR2 SASEGT. CDR3 amino acids: CASNPRGANSYEQYF. The CDR3 region has the DNA TGTGCCAGCAATCCCAGGGGGGCAAACTCCTACGAGCAGTACTTC.

The chain recombines TRBV20-1 with TRBJ2-1; D ambiguous. The V end was cut by 0 bases, the J end by 0 bases, with 15 bases between. The CDR3 spans 17 residues. Germline CDR1 is DFQATT and CDR2 is SNEGSKA (reference sequence). In nucleotides, the CDR3 is TGCAGTGCTAGAGATAGGATGAAGACGAGCTCCTACAATGAGCAGTTCTTC. Its translation is CSARDRMKTSSYNEQFF.

This clonotype was found many times. The rearrangement links TRBV6-5 to TRBJ2-2; TRBD1 matches at 7 bases. Germline CDR1 MNHEY, CDR2 SVGAGI. The CDR3 consists of 14 residues. Trimming removed 0 bases from V and 6 bases from J; junction bases left unmatched: 1. The CDR3 nucleotides read TGTGCCAGCAGTTACTCGACAGGGCCCGGGGAGCTGTTTTTT. Protein product: CASSYSTGPGELFF.

The chain combines TRBV18 with TRBJ1-5; D is undetermined. The V and J ends lost 0 bases and 2 bases respectively, with 8 bases between them. The CDR3 has 15 amino acids. Germline-derived CDR1 and CDR2 are KGHSH and LQKENI. In nucleotides, the CDR3 is TGTGCCAGCTCACCACCCGGGCAGGGCAATCAGCCCCAGCATTTT. Protein: CASSPPGQGNQPQHF.